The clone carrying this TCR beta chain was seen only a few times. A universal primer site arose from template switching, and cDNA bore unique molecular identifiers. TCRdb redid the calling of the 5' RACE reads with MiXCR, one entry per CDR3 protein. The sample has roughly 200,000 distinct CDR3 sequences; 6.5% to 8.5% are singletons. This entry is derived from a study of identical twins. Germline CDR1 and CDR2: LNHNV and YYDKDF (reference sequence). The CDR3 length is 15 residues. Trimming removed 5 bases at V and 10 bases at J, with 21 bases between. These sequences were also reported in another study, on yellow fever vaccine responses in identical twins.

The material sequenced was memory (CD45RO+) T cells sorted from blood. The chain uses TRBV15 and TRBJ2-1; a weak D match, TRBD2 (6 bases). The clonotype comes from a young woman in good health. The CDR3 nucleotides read TGTGCCACCAGCCCCTCCGGGGAGGTAAGGCCCGAGCAGTTCTTC. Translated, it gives CATSPSGEVRPEQFF. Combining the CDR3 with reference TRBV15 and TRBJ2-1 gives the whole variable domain DAMVIQNPRYQVTQFGKPVTLSCSQTLNHNVMYWYQQKSSQAPKLLFHYYDKDFNNEADTPDNFQSRRPNTSFCFLDIRSPGLGDTAMYLCATSPSGEVRPEQFFGPGTRLTVL.